The T cell receptor (beta chain) under discussion was sequenced for a study of human T cells and chemical hapten exposure. Study summary: The study traced per-sample TCR yield variation mainly to small differences in pooled library volumes.

This clonotype appeared a few times. Trimming shortened V by 6 bases and J by 4 bases, and 11 bases separated the two germline ends. The CDR3 consists of 13 residues. Germline assignment: CDR1 MDHEN and CDR2 SYDVKM. Per the authors' pipeline: A typical sample had some 87,000 TCRs, with about 23,224 to 700,000 overall. Each CDR3 protein is one row after TCRdb ran MiXCR on the RACE reads. These V and J calls derive from TCRdb rather than the authors' analysis. The sample has approximately 52,000 distinct CDR3 sequences, approximately 9.9% seen once; the top ten hold approximately 1.8%. This sample's time point: patch test 1, 2 weeks after DPC sensitization. Treatment noted: therapeutic diphenylcyclopropenone sensitization with weekly scalp DPC. Before extraction, the whole blood was not fractionated, and total RNA was taken from it.

This clonotype was obtained from a woman in her forties with alopecia areata. Some clones in this sample may be carry-over from other donors' samples. V is TRBV28 and J is TRBJ2-3, with D maybe TRBD1 (5 bases). The starting material was whole blood, obtained in connection with sensitization to the hapten diphenylcyclopropenone (DPC). DNA for the CDR3: TGTGCCAGCAGCCTGGACACGCCAGATACGCAGTATTTT. Protein: CASSLDTPDTQYF.